This entry lists 26 T cell receptor beta chains sequenced from one sample in a study of T-cell reconstitution after alpha-beta-depleted transplantation in children. Unique molecular identifiers featured in how the TCRbeta library was prepared. TCRdb fed the PCR reads into MiXCR, producing one record per CDR3 protein. The sample yields approximately 20,000 distinct CDR3 sequences, 13% seen once. Sequencing was performed on PBMCs, mostly from graft donor cells, taken 60 days after TCRalphabeta/CD19-depleted stem cell transplant. The receptors were gathered from a female patient aged 2-10 years who had a stem cell transplant for congenital amegakaryocytic thrombocytopenia, so the T cells may come from the graft donor.

This clonotype was detected many times. The rearrangement links TRBV7-2 to TRBJ1-5, with TRBD1 matching over 8 bases. Unmatched junction bases numbered 3, after V lost 3 bases and J lost 5 bases. Germline values: CDR1 SGHTA, CDR2 FQGNSA. The CDR3 spans 14 residues. In nucleotides, the CDR3 is TGTGCCAGCAGCTTGGACAGGGAGTATCAGCCCCAGCATTTT. Translating gives CASSLDREYQPQHF. The entire variable domain, with the rest obtained from reference TRBV7-2 and TRBJ1-5, is as follows: GAGVSQSPSNKVTEKGKDVELRCDPISGHTALYWYRQSLGQGLEFLIYFQGNSAPDKSGLPSDRFSAERTGGSVSTLTIQRTQQEDSAVYLCASSLDREYQPQHFGDGTRLSIL.

This clonotype was recorded at least ten times. This rearrangement joins TRBV2 to TRBJ2-1, with TRBD1 matching 7 bases. The CDR3 runs 16 residues. Trimming took 8 bases from V and 7 from J; bases not matched to a gene: 17. Per the germline V gene, CDR1 is SNHLY and CDR2 is FYNNEI. The CDR3 loop reads CASGIPILTGKNEQFF. DNA of the CDR3: TGTGCCAGCGGGATCCCGATCTTGACAGGGAAGAATGAGCAGTTCTTC.

The table lists this clonotype with many counts. The chain carries TRBV6-1 and TRBJ2-1; 8 positions agree with TRBD2. Germline V CDR1 and CDR2: MNHNS, SASEGT. The CDR3 runs to 16 residues. The J segment lost 7 bases and the V segment lost 4 bases, leaving 12 bases of the junction unmatched. The CDR3 coding sequence is TGTGCCAGCAGTGGCAGGGTAGTTCGGGAGGGAAATGAGCAGTTCTTC. It codes for CASSGRVVREGNEQFF.

This clonotype has a single count. This chain joins TRBV20-1 and TRBJ2-1; D not certain. CDR1 DFQATT and CDR2 SNEGSKA come from the germline V gene (reference sequence). Trimming stripped 3 bases from V and 9 bases from J, with 18 bases between. The CDR3 covers 14 residues. CDR3 sequence: CSASLWAPGSEQFF. CDR3 nucleotides: TGCAGTGCTAGTTTATGGGCCCCTGGGTCTGAGCAGTTCTTC.

Ten or more counts support this clonotype. The V gene is TRBV20-1, the J gene TRBJ2-7; the match to TRBD2 covers 8 bases. With V trimmed by 5 bases and J by 2 bases, 8 bases remained unmatched. Per germline, CDR1 DFQATT and CDR2 SNEGSKA (reference sequence). The CDR3 covers 14 residues. The CDR3 protein is CSAVTGTRTYEQYF. In DNA, the CDR3 is TGCAGTGCTGTGACCGGGACTAGGACCTACGAGCAGTACTTC.

This clonotype has a count of ten or more. The chain is built from TRBV11-3 and TRBJ2-3; no clear D gene. Trimming took 1 base from V and 10 from J, leaving 12 bases between them. The germline gives CDR1 SGHNT, CDR2 YENEEA. The CDR3 is 13 amino acids. CDR3 loop: CASSLVYRGAQYF. DNA for the CDR3: TGTGCCAGCAGCTTAGTATATCGTGGGGCGCAGTATTTT.

This clonotype has a count of ten or more. The CDR3 loop reads CATSDLAGGSYNEQFF. In DNA form, the CDR3 reads TGTGCCACCAGTGATTTGGCAGGGGGCTCCTACAATGAGCAGTTCTTC. The V and J genes are TRBV24-1 and TRBJ2-1, with 7 bases fitting TRBD1. From germline, CDR1 is KGHDR and CDR2 SFDVKD. V was pared by 0 bases and J by 0 bases, with 1 base of the junction left unmatched. The CDR3 runs to 16 residues.

This clonotype turned up a few times. The genes are TRBV20-1 and TRBJ1-1; D gene unclear. Germline V gives CDR1 DFQATT, CDR2 SNEGSKA (reference sequence). Trimming took off 3 bases at V and 1 base at J, with 9 bases between the two ends. The CDR3 sequence is 13 residues long. The CDR3 region has the DNA TGCAGTGCTAGGGCATACAGGAACACTGAAGCTTTCTTT. It translates to CSARAYRNTEAFF.

This clonotype was seen repeatedly, ten times or more. This sequence joins TRBV28 and TRBJ1-3; D remains ambiguous. The CDR3 runs to 11 residues. The V end was cut by 7 bases, the J end by 7 bases, with 8 bases between. Germline lookup yields CDR1 MDHEN and CDR2 SYDVKM. CDR3 loop: CASNSPNTIYF. The DNA for the CDR3 is TGTGCCAGCAATAGTCCCAACACCATATATTTT. Supplemented by reference TRBV28 and TRBJ1-3, the full variable domain reads DVKVTQSSRYLVKRTGEKVFLECVQDMDHENMFWYRQDPGLGLRLIYFSYDVKMKEKGDIPEGYSVSREKKERFSLILESASTNQTSMYLCASNSPNTIYFGEGSWLTVV.

This clonotype was recorded many times. The chain links TRBV6-1 to TRBJ1-2; D uncertain. The ends were cut back, 4 bases at V and 4 bases at J, with 10 bases in the middle. The length of the CDR3 is 13 residues. The germline V gene encodes CDR1 MNHNS and CDR2 SASEGT. CDR3 nucleotides: TGTGCCAGCAGTGTGGACGGAGGCTATGGCTACACCTTC. Its translation: CASSVDGGYGYTF.

At least ten counts were recorded for this clonotype. This sequence joins TRBV27 and TRBJ2-1; D gene ambiguous. CDR1 MNHEY and CDR2 SMNVEV come from the germline V gene (reference sequence). The ends were cut back, 5 bases at V and 6 bases at J, with 17 bases in the middle. This CDR3 has 15 residues. For the CDR3, the DNA is TGTGCCAGCAGTCCCCCCCCTCACAAGCGCAATGAGCAGTTCTTC. It yields the protein CASSPPPHKRNEQFF.

This clonotype came up many times. The rearrangement joins TRBV5-1 to TRBJ2-1, with 12 bases fitting TRBD2. CDR3 length: 15 residues. CDR1 SGHRS and CDR2 YFSETQ come from the germline V gene. V trimming: 4 bases; J trimming: 10 bases; junction bases outside the gene matches: 9. CDR3 in amino acids: CASSARLAGVEEQFF. DNA of the CDR3: TGCGCCAGCAGCGCCCGACTAGCGGGAGTGGAGGAGCAGTTCTTC.

This clonotype was recorded at least ten times. V gene TRBV4-1 combines with J gene TRBJ2-1; 9 bases line up with TRBD2. CDR1 and CDR2 from the germline V gene are MGHRA and YSYEKL. V shed 6 bases, J shed 0 bases, and the junction held 21 bases outside the gene matches. This CDR3 is built from 21 residues. CDR3 sequence: CASSKLYTGTSKYGSYNEQFF. For the CDR3, the DNA is TGCGCCAGCAGTAAACTCTACACCGGGACTAGCAAGTACGGCTCCTACAATGAGCAGTTCTTC.

This clonotype came up many times. This rearrangement joins TRBV28 to TRBJ2-7; D is uncertain. The V end lost 4 bases, the J end lost 2 bases, and 3 bases lay between the germline ends. CDR3 size: 11 residues. Germline CDR1 reads MDHEN; CDR2 reads SYDVKM. Written as DNA, the CDR3 is TGTGCCAGCAGTTCCCCCTACGAGCAGTACTTC. As protein: CASSSPYEQYF. Variable domain in full (rest from reference TRBV28 and TRBJ2-7): DVKVTQSSRYLVKRTGEKVFLECVQDMDHENMFWYRQDPGLGLRLIYFSYDVKMKEKGDIPEGYSVSREKKERFSLILESASTNQTSMYLCASSSPYEQYFGPGTRLTVT.

This clonotype was detected ten times or more. This chain links TRBV7-2 with TRBJ2-3, with D uncertain. Trimming pared 3 bases from V and 2 bases from J, leaving 3 bases between. Germline loops: CDR1 SGHTA, CDR2 FQGNSA. CDR3 length: 12 amino acids. CDR3 coding DNA: TGTGCCAGCAGCTTGTACACAGATACGCAGTATTTT. Residues: CASSLYTDTQYF.

This clonotype has a count of ten or more. J is TRBJ2-7 and V is TRBV11-3; 7 nucleotides line up with TRBD2. Germline lookup yields CDR1 SGHNT and CDR2 YENEEA. V shed 3 bases and J 2 bases; nucleotides not matched to a gene: 1. The CDR3 runs to 13 residues. The DNA for the CDR3 is TGTGCCAGCAGCTTGGGGAGGGCCTACGAGCAGTACTTC. Translating gives CASSLGRAYEQYF. The full variable domain, in which reference TRBV11-3 and TRBJ2-7 provide the parts outside the CDR3, is EAGVVQSPRYKIIEKKQPVAFWCNPISGHNTLYWYLQNLGQGPELLIRYENEEAVDDSQLPKDRFSAERLKGVDSTLKIQPAELGDSAVYLCASSLGRAYEQYFGPGTRLTVT.

This clonotype was detected ten times or more. The chain carries TRBV20-1 and TRBJ2-5; D uncertain. Trimming removed 4 bases from V and 0 bases from J, with 6 bases in between. The CDR3 is 12 amino acids. Germline V gives CDR1 DFQATT, CDR2 SNEGSKA (reference sequence). CDR3 sequence: CSAIRDQETQYF. The CDR3 DNA reads as TGCAGTGCTATCCGGGACCAAGAGACCCAGTACTTC.

This clonotype is medium-sized (0.01 to 0.1%) within its sample. The chain joins TRBV12-3 or TRBV12-4 to TRBJ2-1; possibly TRBD1 or TRBD2 for D (6 bases each). Trimming removed 3 bases from V and 7 bases from J, with 13 bases in between. This CDR3 comprises 14 residues. In DNA form, the CDR3 reads TGTGCCAGCAGTTTCCCAGGGGCGGGGAATGAGCAGTTCTTC. Residues: CASSFPGAGNEQFF.

This clonotype was observed at least ten times. The rearrangement joins TRBV20-1 to TRBJ2-7, with 9 bases that match TRBD1. The J segment lost 4 bases and the V segment lost 5 bases, leaving 15 bases of the junction unmatched. Germline V lookup: CDR1 DFQATT, CDR2 SNEGSKA (reference sequence). This CDR3 contains 16 residues. CDR3 DNA: TGCAGTGCTTTGAAACGGGAGACAGGGGGATTTTACGAGCAGTACTTC. Encoded protein: CSALKRETGGFYEQYF.

This clonotype has a count of ten or more. The chain has TRBV7-9 and TRBJ2-1; D might be TRBD1 or TRBD2, each matching 5 bases. The CDR3 consists of 14 residues. V was shortened by 5 bases and J by 12 bases, with 20 bases between the two germline ends. Germline CDR1 SEHNR, CDR2 FQNEAQ (reference sequence). This CDR3 is CASSPTRDPHGQFF. CDR3 sequence (DNA): TGTGCCAGCAGCCCAACAAGGGACCCCCATGGGCAGTTCTTC. Combining the CDR3 with reference TRBV7-9 and TRBJ2-1 gives the whole variable domain DTGVSQNPRHKITKRGQNVTFRCDPISEHNRLYWYRQTLGQGPEFLTYFQNEAQLEKSRLLSDRFSAERPKGSFSTLEIQRTEQGDSAMYLCASSPTRDPHGQFFGPGTRLTVL.

This clonotype was detected ten times or more. The gene calls are TRBV7-2 and TRBJ1-5; tentatively, D is TRBD1 (5 bases). CDR3 size: 17 residues. The germline V and J ends were trimmed by 2 bases and 6 bases, with 20 bases remaining between them. The germline CDR1 and CDR2 sequences are SGHTA and FQGNSA. This chain's CDR3 is CASSLRAGGVGVQPQHF. CDR3 nucleotides: TGTGCCAGCAGCTTAAGGGCCGGGGGAGTGGGGGTTCAGCCCCAGCATTTT. Full variable domain (remainder filled in from reference TRBV7-2 and TRBJ1-5): GAGVSQSPSNKVTEKGKDVELRCDPISGHTALYWYRQSLGQGLEFLIYFQGNSAPDKSGLPSDRFSAERTGGSVSTLTIQRTQQEDSAVYLCASSLRAGGVGVQPQHFGDGTRLSIL.

This clonotype was recorded many times. The rearrangement joins TRBV5-1 to TRBJ2-1; 9 nucleotides line up with TRBD2. From germline, CDR1 is SGHRS and CDR2 YFSETQ. Trimming took 2 bases from V and 7 from J; bases not matched to a gene: 1. This CDR3 spans 13 amino acids. The CDR3 spells CASSFGLANEQFF. The CDR3 DNA is TGCGCCAGCAGCTTCGGACTAGCGAATGAGCAGTTCTTC.

V usage is TRBV27 and J usage is TRBJ2-3; 7 bases agree with TRBD2. This CDR3 contains 15 residues. Trimming took 2 bases from V and 0 from J; bases not matched to a gene: 2. Germline loops: CDR1 MNHEY, CDR2 SMNVEV (reference sequence). The CDR3 DNA reads TGTGCCAGCAGTTTAGGGGGGGGGAGCACAGATACGCAGTATTTT. It encodes CASSLGGGSTDTQYF.

This clonotype was seen many times. V and J are TRBV12-3 or TRBV12-4 and TRBJ2-5; D is ambiguous. V lost 6 bases to trimming and J lost 9 bases, with 11 bases between them. The CDR3 totals 11 residues. Written as DNA, the CDR3 is TGTGCCAGCAGCCCCCGGTGGGCCCAGTACTTC. It is translated as CASSPRWAQYF.

Ten or more counts support this clonotype. V gene TRBV27 combines with J gene TRBJ2-4, with D possibly called TRBD1 or TRBD2 (5 bases each). Germline CDR1 is MNHEY and CDR2 is SMNVEV (reference sequence). Trimming pared 8 bases from V and 0 bases from J, leaving 20 bases between. This CDR3 spans 17 amino acids. As DNA, the CDR3 is TGTGCCAGCTCTAAGGGACCCCCGGGGTTAGCCAAAAACATTCAGTACTTC. Translated, it gives CASSKGPPGLAKNIQYF.

This clonotype was detected ten times or more. The chain joins TRBV20-1 to TRBJ1-3; D unclear. The CDR3 length is 16 residues. Per the germline V gene, CDR1 is DFQATT and CDR2 is SNEGSKA (reference sequence). Between the trimmed V and J ends, which lost 0 bases and 4 bases, there was a span of 16 bases. DNA for the CDR3: TGCAGTGCTAGAGATAATATAGAGAGACTCGGAAACACCATATATTTT. Translating gives CSARDNIERLGNTIYF.